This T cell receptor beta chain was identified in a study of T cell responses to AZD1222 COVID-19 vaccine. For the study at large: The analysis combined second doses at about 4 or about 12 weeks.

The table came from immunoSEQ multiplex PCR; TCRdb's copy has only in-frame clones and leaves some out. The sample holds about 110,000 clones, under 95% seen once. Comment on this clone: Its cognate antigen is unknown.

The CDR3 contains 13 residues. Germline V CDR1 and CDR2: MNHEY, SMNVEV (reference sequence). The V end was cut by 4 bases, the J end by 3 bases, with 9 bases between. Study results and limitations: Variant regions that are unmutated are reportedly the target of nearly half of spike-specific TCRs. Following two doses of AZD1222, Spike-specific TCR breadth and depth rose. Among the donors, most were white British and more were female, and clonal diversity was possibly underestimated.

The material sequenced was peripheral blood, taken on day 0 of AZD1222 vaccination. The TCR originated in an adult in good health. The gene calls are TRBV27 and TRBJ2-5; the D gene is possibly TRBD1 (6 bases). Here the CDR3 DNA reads TGTGCCAGCAGTTCAGGGGTGGAAGAGACCCAGTACTTC. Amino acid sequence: CASSSGVEETQYF.